A single sample gave rise to the 24 T cell receptor beta chains below, sequenced in a study of technical replicates of blood from a handful of donors. This table comes from immunoSEQ multiplex PCR, and its TCRdb copy is limited to in-frame clones, with some not included. The sample has some 80,000 clones, approximately 75% seen once. Source material: PBMCs. Receptors were obtained from a human donor in good health. Some clones in this sample may be carry-over from other donors' samples.

J is TRBJ2-7 and V is TRBV29-1; D is perhaps TRBD2 (5 bases). Germline assignment: CDR1 SQVTM and CDR2 ANQGSEA. Deletions cut 4 bases from V and 0 bases from J, with 7 bases between. This CDR3 has 12 amino acids. CDR3 nucleotide sequence: TGCAGCGTTGGGGAGAGCTCCTACGAGCAGTACTTC. It yields the protein CSVGESSYEQYF.

This chain joins TRBV6-1 and TRBJ2-7; D gene uncertain. V lost 6 bases and J 0 bases, leaving 9 bases between the germline ends. This CDR3 spans 13 amino acids. Germline assignment: CDR1 MNHNS and CDR2 SASEGT. CDR3 protein: CASRQYSSYEQYF. CDR3 DNA: TGTGCCAGCAGACAGTACAGCTCCTACGAGCAGTACTTC.

On this clone: An end of the junction differs from the germline gene, which may be a read error. V and J are TRBV7-2 and TRBJ2-1, with 14 bases that match TRBD2. Germline CDR1 reads SGHTA; CDR2 reads FQGNSA. This CDR3 has 16 residues. This CDR3 is CVSSLVGTSGSNEQFF. The DNA of the CDR3 is TGTGTCAGCAGCTTAGTAGGGACTAGCGGGAGCAATGAGCAGTTCTTC. Complete variable domain (other parts from reference TRBV7-2 and TRBJ2-1): GAGVSQSPSNKVTEKGKDVELRCDPISGHTALYWYRQSLGQGLEFLIYFQGNSAPDKSGLPSDRFSAERTGGSVSTLTIQRTQQEDSAVYLCVSSLVGTSGSNEQFFGPGTRLTVL.

This clone was detected once. The chain links TRBV7-9 to TRBJ1-1; D gene uncertain. This CDR3 contains 14 residues. From germline, CDR1 is SEHNR and CDR2 FQNEAQ (reference sequence). With 3 bases removed from V and 5 bases from J, the gap between germline ends came to 13 bases. The CDR3 spells CASSFEGIGTEAFF. CDR3 bases: TGTGCCAGCAGCTTTGAGGGTATCGGGACTGAAGCTTTCTTT.

The CDR3 here is CAWSPPGVERNTEAFF. The CDR3 nucleotides are TGTGCCTGGAGTCCGCCAGGCGTCGAAAGGAACACTGAAGCTTTCTTT. The chain carries TRBV30 and TRBJ1-1; D unresolved. The CDR3 is 16 amino acids. Looked up from germline, CDR1 is GTSNPN and CDR2 is SVGIG (reference sequence). V was trimmed by 2 bases and J by 1 base, leaving 17 bases between them.

To note about this clone: Compared with germline, one end of the junction differs, possibly owing to a read error. The chain carries TRBV6-1 and TRBJ2-7; TRBD1 agrees at 8 bases. The CDR3 length is 17 residues. Per the germline V gene, CDR1 is MNHNS and CDR2 is SASEGT. CDR3 DNA sequence: TGTGCCATCAGTGAGCTCCGGGACAGGAGAAAGGGCTACGAGCAGTACTTC. Amino acids: CAISELRDRRKGYEQYF.

The chain recombines TRBV29-1 with TRBJ1-1; 7 bases are a match to TRBD1. Germline-derived CDR1 and CDR2 are SQVTM and ANQGSEA. CDR3 length equals 13 residues. V lost 7 bases, J lost 2 bases, and 7 bases stayed unmatched. CDR3 in amino acids: CSARGQHNTEAFF. The CDR3 DNA is TGCAGCGCCAGGGGACAGCATAACACTGAAGCTTTCTTT.

The genes are TRBV27 and TRBJ2-5; 7 nucleotides match TRBD2. V lost 3 bases, J lost 6 bases, and 4 bases stayed unmatched. CDR1 and CDR2 from the germline V gene are MNHEY and SMNVEV (reference sequence). The CDR3 has 13 amino acids. CDR3 residues: CASSLAGVQTQYF. CDR3 coding DNA: TGTGCCAGCAGTTTGGCGGGGGTGCAGACCCAGTACTTC.

This rearrangement joins TRBV6-6 to TRBJ2-7; 9 bases are shared with TRBD1. CDR3 length: 14 amino acids. Trimming took 7 bases from V and 6 from J; bases not matched to a gene: 10. Looked up from germline, CDR1 is MNHNY and CDR2 is SVGAGI (reference sequence). The CDR3 here is CASMMGQGWVEQYF. The CDR3 nucleotides are TGTGCCAGCATGATGGGACAGGGTTGGGTCGAGCAGTACTTC.

This clone has only one observation. The genes are TRBV27 and TRBJ1-1; 9 nucleotides align to TRBD1. The CDR3 totals 13 residues. Germline V gene sequence: CDR1 MNHEY, CDR2 SMNVEV (reference sequence). The V segment lost 6 bases and the J segment 2 bases; nucleotides outside the gene matches: 1. The CDR3 nucleotides are TGTGCCAGCAGGGACAGGGGAAACACTGAAGCTTTCTTT. Its protein is CASRDRGNTEAFF.

The J gene is TRBJ2-7, the V gene TRBV7-9; 10 bases fit TRBD1. The germline V gene encodes CDR1 SEHNR and CDR2 FQNEAQ (reference sequence). CDR3 size: 16 residues. The J segment lost 4 bases and the V segment lost 3 bases, leaving 9 bases of the junction unmatched. CDR3 protein: CASSFETGTGVYEQYF. The DNA of the CDR3 is TGTGCCAGCAGCTTCGAAACCGGGACAGGGGTATACGAGCAGTACTTC.

CDR3 in amino acids: CASTVTYEQYF. DNA for the CDR3: TGTGCCAGTACGGTCACCTACGAGCAGTACTTC. The J gene is TRBJ2-7, the V gene TRBV2; D gene ambiguous. Germline lookup yields CDR1 SNHLY and CDR2 FYNNEI. CDR3 length: 11 amino acids. The ends were cut back, 9 bases at V and 2 bases at J, with 8 bases in the middle.

This clone was detected only once. V and J are TRBV4-2 and TRBJ1-3; D call uncertain. The germline V and J ends were trimmed by 0 bases and 0 bases, with 12 bases remaining between them. This CDR3 comprises 17 residues. Germline assignment: CDR1 LGHNA and CDR2 YNFKEQ. CDR3 region: CASSQDFTRSSGNTIYF. In nucleotides, the CDR3 is TGTGCCAGCAGCCAAGATTTCACGCGGAGCTCTGGAAACACCATATATTTT.

The chain combines TRBV15 with TRBJ1-5, with D perhaps TRBD1 (6 bases). The CDR3 spans 15 residues. Germline CDR1 and CDR2: LNHNV and YYDKDF (reference sequence). V lost 3 bases and J lost 0, with 9 bases in between. The chain's CDR3 is CATSRDRYSNQPQHF. The CDR3 DNA is TGTGCCACCAGCAGGGACAGATATAGCAATCAGCCCCAGCATTTT.

This chain links TRBV18 with TRBJ2-7, with 12 bases identical to TRBD2. Trimming cost V 3 bases and J 0 bases; bases outside gene matches: 3. The CDR3 is 16 residues long. CDR1 is KGHSH, CDR2 LQKENI, per germline. CDR3 bases: TGTGCCAGCTCACCTCTAGCGGGAGGGAGCTCCTACGAGCAGTACTTC. It specifies CASSPLAGGSSYEQYF.

Only one count was recorded for this clone. This sequence joins TRBV6-5 and TRBJ2-7, with D maybe TRBD1 (6 bases). V dropped 5 bases and J dropped 7 bases, with 18 bases sitting between them. In germline, CDR1 is MNHEY, CDR2 SVGAGI. This CDR3 region has 14 residues. This chain's CDR3 is CASSGSGTQGEQYF. As DNA, the CDR3 is TGTGCCAGCAGTGGGTCCGGGACCCAGGGGGAGCAGTACTTC.

The chain is built from TRBV4-1 and TRBJ1-1, with D possibly being TRBD1 (6 bases). This CDR3 contains 18 residues. Germline CDR1 and CDR2: MGHRA and YSYEKL. Trimming stripped 4 bases from V and 4 bases from J, with 25 bases between. In DNA, the CDR3 is TGCGCCAGCAGCCTTAATCAAGGGACATCCCTTTGGAGCACTGAAGCTTTCTTT. Amino acids: CASSLNQGTSLWSTEAFF.

The chain links TRBV7-2 to TRBJ2-7; 7 bases map to TRBD1. This CDR3 contains 14 residues. Germline-derived CDR1 and CDR2 are SGHTA and FQGNSA. Germline trimming cut 5 bases from V and 0 bases from J; bases unmatched to any gene: 4. The CDR3 protein is CASSRGQSSYEQYF. CDR3 in DNA: TGTGCCAGCAGCCGGGGACAGAGCTCCTACGAGCAGTACTTC.

The chain recombines TRBV7-8 with TRBJ2-1; possibly TRBD2 for D (7 bases). Germline values: CDR1 SGHVS, CDR2 FQNEAQ. CDR3 length equals 16 residues. Trimming removed 2 bases from V and 6 bases from J, with 17 bases in between. The CDR3 DNA is TGTGCCAGCAGCTTAAGGTGGGGGGGGCCCACCAATGAGCAGTTCTTC. Translated, it gives CASSLRWGGPTNEQFF.

The chain links TRBV27 to TRBJ2-2; 7 nucleotides line up with TRBD1. Trimming at V came to 5 bases and at J to 3 bases, leaving 9 bases not matched to a gene. Germline CDR1 is MNHEY and CDR2 is SMNVEV (reference sequence). The CDR3 is 16 residues long. In nucleotides, the CDR3 is TGTGCCAGCAGTCCACGGACAGGCGGCTACACCGGGGAGCTGTTTTTT. Translating gives CASSPRTGGYTGELFF.

The chain carries TRBV27 and TRBJ2-5; D unclear. CDR1 and CDR2 from the germline V gene are MNHEY and SMNVEV (reference sequence). V lost 11 bases and J 5 bases, leaving 6 bases between the germline ends. This CDR3 is 9 amino acids long. CDR3 amino acids: CASGETQYF. The CDR3, as DNA: TGTGCCTCCGGGGAGACCCAGTACTTC.

This rearrangement joins TRBV7-2 to TRBJ2-3; 9 bases are a match to TRBD2. With 2 bases clipped from V and 5 bases from J, the junction kept 11 bases outside the gene matches. CDR1 and CDR2 (germline): SGHTA, FQGNSA. This CDR3 is 17 amino acids long. CDR3 nucleotides: TGTGCCAGCAGCTTAACTTGGGGAGCGGGGGGCCGAGATACGCAGTATTTT. This codes for CASSLTWGAGGRDTQYF.

This clone appeared a single time. V and J are TRBV28 and TRBJ1-1, with D tentatively TRBD1 (5 bases). The CDR3 length is 16 residues. The ends were cut back, 2 bases at V and 4 bases at J, with 17 bases in the middle. Germline V gene data show CDR1 as MDHEN and CDR2 as SYDVKM. CDR3 sequence reads: CASSLGLGGRGTEAFF. The CDR3 coding sequence is TGTGCCAGCAGTTTAGGACTGGGGGGACGGGGCACTGAAGCTTTCTTT.

The chain uses TRBV5-1 and TRBJ1-1; TRBD1 agrees at 12 bases. Germline V CDR1 and CDR2: SGHRS, YFSETQ. Germline trimming cut 3 bases from V and 3 bases from J; bases unmatched to any gene: 12. This CDR3 is 18 amino acids long. CDR3 sequence (DNA): TGCGCCAGCAGCTCGTTGGGACAGGGGGCGCGAGAAGACACTGAAGCTTTCTTT. Translating gives CASSSLGQGAREDTEAFF.